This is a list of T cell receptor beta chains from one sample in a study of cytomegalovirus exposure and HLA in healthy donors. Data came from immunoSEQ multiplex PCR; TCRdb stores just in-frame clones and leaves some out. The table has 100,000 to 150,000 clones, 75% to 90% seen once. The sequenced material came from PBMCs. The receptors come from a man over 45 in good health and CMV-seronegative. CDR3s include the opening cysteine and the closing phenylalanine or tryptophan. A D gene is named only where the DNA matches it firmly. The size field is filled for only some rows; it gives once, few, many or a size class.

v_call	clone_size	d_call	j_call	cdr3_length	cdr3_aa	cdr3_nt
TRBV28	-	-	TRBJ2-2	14	CASSSQDKPGELFF	TGTGCCAGCAGTTCACAAGACAAACCCGGGGAGCTGTTTTTT
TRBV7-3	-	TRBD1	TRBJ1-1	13	CASSLDRVTEAFF	TGTGCCAGCAGCTTAGACAGGGTGACTGAAGCTTTCTTT
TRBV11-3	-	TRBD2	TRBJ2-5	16	CASSRPRTSGGETQYF	TGTGCCAGCAGCCGCCCCCGGACTAGCGGGGGGGAGACCCAGTACTTC
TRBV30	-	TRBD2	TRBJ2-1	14	CAGTSGGASNEQFF	TGTGCCGGGACTAGCGGGGGGGCGTCCAATGAGCAGTTCTTC
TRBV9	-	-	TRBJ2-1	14	CASSIGSSYNEQFF	TGTGCCAGCAGCATAGGGAGCTCCTACAATGAGCAGTTCTTC
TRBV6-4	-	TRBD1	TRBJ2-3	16	CASSDSWDRGTDTQYF	TGTGCCAGCAGTGACTCTTGGGACAGGGGCACAGATACGCAGTATTTT
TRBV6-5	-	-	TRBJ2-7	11	CASSYLREQYF	TGTGCCAGCAGTTACTTGCGGGAGCAGTACTTC
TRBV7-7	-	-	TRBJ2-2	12	CASGVSAGELFF	TGTGCTTCGGGGGTTAGCGCCGGGGAGCTGTTTTTT
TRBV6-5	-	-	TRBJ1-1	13	CASSEAAGAEAFF	TGTGCCAGCAGTGAGGCGGCCGGAGCTGAAGCTTTCTTT
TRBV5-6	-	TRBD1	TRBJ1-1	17	CASSLPGQGMLGTEAFF	TGTGCCAGCAGCTTACCGGGACAGGGGATGTTAGGTACTGAAGCTTTCTTT
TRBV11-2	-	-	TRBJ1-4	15	CASSSGLRQTEKLFF	TGTGCCAGCAGCTCCGGTCTGAGACAGACTGAAAAACTGTTTTTT
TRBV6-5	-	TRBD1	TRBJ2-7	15	CASSLLPDRESEQYF	TGTGCCAGCAGTTTACTACCGGACAGGGAAAGCGAGCAGTACTTC
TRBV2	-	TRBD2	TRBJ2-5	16	CASSGTGGTGRETQYF	TGTGCCAGCAGCGGGACGGGGGGGACGGGCAGGGAGACCCAGTACTTC
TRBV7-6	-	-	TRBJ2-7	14	CASSLRGGVYEQYF	TGTGCCAGCAGCTTAAGGGGCGGAGTTTACGAGCAGTACTTC
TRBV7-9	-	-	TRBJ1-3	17	CASSFTGLGSSGNTIYF	TGTGCCAGCAGCTTTACAGGGTTGGGGAGCTCTGGAAACACCATATATTTT
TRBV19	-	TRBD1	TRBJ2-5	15	CASSKTGGERATQYF	TGTGCCAGTAGTAAAACAGGGGGCGAGCGAGCGACCCAGTACTTC
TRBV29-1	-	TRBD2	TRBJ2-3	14	CSAQSGGASDTQYF	TGCAGCGCACAGAGCGGGGGGGCATCAGATACGCAGTATTTT
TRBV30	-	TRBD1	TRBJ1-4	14	CAWSVGTGYEKLFF	TGTGCCTGGAGTGTAGGGACAGGGTATGAAAAACTGTTTTTT
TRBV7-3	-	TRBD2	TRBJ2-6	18	CASSLSLAGPSGANVLTF	TGTGCCAGCAGCTTGAGCCTAGCGGGGCCCTCTGGGGCCAACGTCCTGACTTTC
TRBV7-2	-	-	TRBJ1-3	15	CASSPNPGYGNTIYF	TGTGCCAGCAGCCCTAATCCAGGGTATGGAAACACCATATATTTT
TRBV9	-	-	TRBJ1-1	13	CASSVAPGTEAFF	TGTGCCAGCAGCGTAGCGCCCGGCACTGAAGCTTTCTTT
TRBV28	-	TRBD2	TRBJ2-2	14	CASMREGSNGELFF	TGTGCCAGCATGAGGGAGGGCTCGAACGGGGAGCTGTTTTTT
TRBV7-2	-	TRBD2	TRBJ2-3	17	CASSAQSSGTSTDTQYF	TGTGCCAGCAGCGCCCAGTCTAGCGGGACTAGCACAGATACGCAGTATTTT
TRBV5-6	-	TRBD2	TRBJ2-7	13	CASSPGGGYEQYF	TGTGCCAGCAGCCCGGGAGGGGGGTACGAGCAGTACTTC
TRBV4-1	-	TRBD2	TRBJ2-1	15	CASSLVGSGGYEQFF	TGCGCCAGCAGCCTCGTTGGGAGCGGGGGATATGAGCAGTTCTTC
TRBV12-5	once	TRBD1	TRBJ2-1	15	CASGLLGQGWGEQFF	TGTGCTAGTGGTTTGTTGGGACAGGGTTGGGGTGAGCAGTTCTTC
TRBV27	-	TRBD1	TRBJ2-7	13	CASSLSGQYEQYF	TGTGCCAGCAGTTTATCGGGACAGTACGAGCAGTACTTC
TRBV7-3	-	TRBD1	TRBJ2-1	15	CASSPTGPSYNEQFF	TGTGCCAGCAGTCCGACAGGGCCGTCCTACAATGAGCAGTTCTTC
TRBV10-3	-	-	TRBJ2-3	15	CAINQGGERTDTQYF	TGTGCCATCAATCAGGGAGGTGAGAGGACAGATACGCAGTATTTT
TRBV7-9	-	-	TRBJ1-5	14	CASSPLAAHQPQHF	TGTGCCAGCAGCCCTTTAGCTGCTCATCAGCCCCAGCATTTT
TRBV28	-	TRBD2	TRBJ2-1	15	CASIGAGDSYNEQFF	TGTGCCAGCATCGGAGCGGGGGATTCCTACAATGAGCAGTTCTTC
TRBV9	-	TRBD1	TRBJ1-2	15	CASSVGGGEVDGYTF	TGTGCCAGCAGCGTAGGAGGGGGCGAGGTCGATGGCTACACCTTC
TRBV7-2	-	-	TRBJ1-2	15	CASSLKGLSNYGYPF	TGTGCCAGCAGCTTAAAGGGACTCAGTAACTATGGCTACCCCTTC
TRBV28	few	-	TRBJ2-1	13	CASSFPLYNEQFF	TGTGCCAGCAGCTTCCCCCTCTACAATGAGCAGTTCTTC
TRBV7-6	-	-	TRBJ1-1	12	CASSLAGDEAFF	TGTGCCAGCAGCTTAGCAGGGGATGAAGCTTTCTTT
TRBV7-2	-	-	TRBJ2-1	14	CASSRLAGYNEQFF	TGTGCCAGCAGCAGGCTTGCAGGATACAATGAGCAGTTCTTC
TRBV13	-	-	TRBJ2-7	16	CASSLGYWSPAYEQYF	TGTGCCAGCAGCTTAGGCTACTGGAGCCCCGCCTACGAGCAGTACTTC
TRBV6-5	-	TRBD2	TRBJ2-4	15	CASSYSAGGRNIQYF	TGTGCCAGCAGTTACTCAGCGGGGGGTCGGAACATTCAGTACTTC
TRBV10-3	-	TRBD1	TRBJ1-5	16	CAIRSDRALSNQPQHF	TGTGCCATCAGAAGCGACAGGGCTCTTAGCAATCAGCCCCAGCATTTT
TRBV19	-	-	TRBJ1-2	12	CASAGGPYGYTF	TGTGCCAGTGCGGGGGGTCCCTATGGCTACACCTTC
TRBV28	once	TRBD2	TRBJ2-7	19	CASSRGTSGRGWISYEQYF	TGTGCCAGCAGTAGAGGGACTAGCGGGAGGGGATGGATTTCCTACGAGCAGTACTTC
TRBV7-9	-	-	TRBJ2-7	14	CASSLGDSRYEQYF	TGTGCCAGCAGCTTAGGGGACTCTAGGTACGAGCAGTACTTC
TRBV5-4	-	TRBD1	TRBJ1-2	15	CASSLEGALGSGYTF	TGTGCCAGCAGCTTGGAGGGGGCTTTGGGCTCCGGCTACACCTTC
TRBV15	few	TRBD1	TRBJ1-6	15	CATSRDRQGDSPLHF	TGTGCCACCAGCAGAGATCGACAGGGCGATTCACCCCTCCACTTT
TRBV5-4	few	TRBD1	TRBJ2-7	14	CASSFRTGSNEQYF	TGTGCCAGCAGCTTCCGGACAGGGTCCAACGAGCAGTACTTC
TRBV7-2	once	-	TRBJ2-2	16	CASSLAGGPSTGELFF	TGTGCCAGCAGCTTAGCCGGGGGGCCCAGCACCGGGGAGCTGTTTTTT
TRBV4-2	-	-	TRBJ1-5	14	CASSRTGTNQPQHF	TGTGCCAGCAGCCGAACAGGAACCAATCAGCCCCAGCATTTT
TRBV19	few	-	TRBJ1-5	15	CASSTRARAGQPQHF	TGTGCCAGTAGTACCCGGGCCAGGGCAGGTCAGCCCCAGCATTTT
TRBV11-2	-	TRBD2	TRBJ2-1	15	CASSLAGGTYNEQFF	TGTGCCAGCAGCTTAGCGGGGGGGACCTACAATGAGCAGTTCTTC
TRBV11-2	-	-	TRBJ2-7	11	CASSSRSEQYF	TGTGCCAGCAGCTCCAGAAGCGAGCAGTACTTC
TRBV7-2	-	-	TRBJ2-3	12	CASSFGTDTQYF	TGTGCCAGCAGCTTCGGCACAGATACGCAGTATTTT
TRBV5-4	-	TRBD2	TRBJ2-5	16	CASSYYLAAAQETQYF	TGTGCCAGCAGCTACTACCTAGCGGCGGCACAAGAGACCCAGTACTTC
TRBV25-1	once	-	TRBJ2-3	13	CASSLAGTDTQYF	TGTGCCAGCAGTTTGGCGGGCACAGATACGCAGTATTTT
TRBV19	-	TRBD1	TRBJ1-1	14	CASSMGQGLPEAFF	TGTGCCAGTAGTATGGGACAGGGGTTACCTGAAGCTTTCTTT